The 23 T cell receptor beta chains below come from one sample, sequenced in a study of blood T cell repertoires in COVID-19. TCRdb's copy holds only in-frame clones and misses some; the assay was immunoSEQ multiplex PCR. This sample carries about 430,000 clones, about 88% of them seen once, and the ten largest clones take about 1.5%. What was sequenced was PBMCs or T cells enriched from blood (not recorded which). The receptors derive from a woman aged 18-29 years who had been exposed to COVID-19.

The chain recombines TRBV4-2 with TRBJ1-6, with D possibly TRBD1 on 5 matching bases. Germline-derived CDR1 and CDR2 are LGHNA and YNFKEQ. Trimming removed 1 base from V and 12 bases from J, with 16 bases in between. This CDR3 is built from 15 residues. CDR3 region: CASSQVGASFKPLHF. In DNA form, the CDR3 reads TGTGCCAGCAGCCAAGTAGGGGCCAGTTTTAAACCCCTCCACTTT.

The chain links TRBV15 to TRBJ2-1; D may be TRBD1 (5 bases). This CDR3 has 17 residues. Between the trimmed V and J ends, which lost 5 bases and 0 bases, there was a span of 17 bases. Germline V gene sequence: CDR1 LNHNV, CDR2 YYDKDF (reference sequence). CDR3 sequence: CATSSYSRVSSYNEQFF. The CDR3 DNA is TGTGCCACCAGCTCATACTCCAGGGTAAGCTCCTACAATGAGCAGTTCTTC.

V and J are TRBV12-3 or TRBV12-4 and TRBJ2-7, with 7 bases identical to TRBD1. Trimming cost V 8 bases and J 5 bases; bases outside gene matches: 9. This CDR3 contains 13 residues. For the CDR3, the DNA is TGTGCCAGCGGGGACAGTCCTTTCCACGAGCAGTACTTC. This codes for CASGDSPFHEQYF.

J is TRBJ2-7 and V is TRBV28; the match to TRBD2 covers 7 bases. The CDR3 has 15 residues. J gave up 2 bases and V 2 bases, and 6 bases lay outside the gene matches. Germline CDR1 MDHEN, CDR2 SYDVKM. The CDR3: CASSLAAGLPYEQYF. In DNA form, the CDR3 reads TGTGCCAGCAGTTTAGCAGCGGGACTACCCTACGAGCAGTACTTC. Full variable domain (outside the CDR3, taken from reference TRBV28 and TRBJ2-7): DVKVTQSSRYLVKRTGEKVFLECVQDMDHENMFWYRQDPGLGLRLIYFSYDVKMKEKGDIPEGYSVSREKKERFSLILESASTNQTSMYLCASSLAAGLPYEQYFGPGTRLTVT.

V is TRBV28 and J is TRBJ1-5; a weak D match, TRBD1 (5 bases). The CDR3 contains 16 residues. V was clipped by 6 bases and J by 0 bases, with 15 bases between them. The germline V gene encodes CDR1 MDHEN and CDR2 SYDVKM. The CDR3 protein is CASRGGDSNSNQPQHF. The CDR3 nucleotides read TGTGCCAGCAGGGGGGGAGACTCCAATAGCAATCAGCCCCAGCATTTT.

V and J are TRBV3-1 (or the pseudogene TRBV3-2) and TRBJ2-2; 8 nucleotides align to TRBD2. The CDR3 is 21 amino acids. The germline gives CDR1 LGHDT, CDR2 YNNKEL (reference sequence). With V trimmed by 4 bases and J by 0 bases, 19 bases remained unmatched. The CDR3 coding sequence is TGTGCCAGCAGCCCAAGGAGTGCGGGGGGCCACATTAACGCGAACACCGGGGAGCTGTTTTTT. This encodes CASSPRSAGGHINANTGELFF.

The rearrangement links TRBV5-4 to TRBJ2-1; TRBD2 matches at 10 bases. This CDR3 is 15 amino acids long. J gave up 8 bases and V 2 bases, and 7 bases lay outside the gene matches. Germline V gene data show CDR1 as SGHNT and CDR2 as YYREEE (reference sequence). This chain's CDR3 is CASSLAGGPADEQFF. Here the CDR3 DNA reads TGTGCCAGCAGCTTAGCGGGAGGGCCAGCGGATGAGCAGTTCTTC.

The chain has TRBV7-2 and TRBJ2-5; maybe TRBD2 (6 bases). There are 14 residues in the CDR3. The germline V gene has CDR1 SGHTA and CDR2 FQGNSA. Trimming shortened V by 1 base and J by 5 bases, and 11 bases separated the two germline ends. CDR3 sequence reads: CASSLGFGGETQYF. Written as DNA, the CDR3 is TGTGCCAGCAGCTTAGGTTTCGGAGGGGAGACCCAGTACTTC.

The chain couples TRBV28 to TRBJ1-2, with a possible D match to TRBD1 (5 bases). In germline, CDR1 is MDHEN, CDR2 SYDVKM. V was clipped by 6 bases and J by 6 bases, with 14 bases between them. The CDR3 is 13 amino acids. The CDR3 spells CASSDPPGNGYTF. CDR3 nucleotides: TGTGCCAGCAGCGACCCTCCAGGGAATGGCTACACCTTC.

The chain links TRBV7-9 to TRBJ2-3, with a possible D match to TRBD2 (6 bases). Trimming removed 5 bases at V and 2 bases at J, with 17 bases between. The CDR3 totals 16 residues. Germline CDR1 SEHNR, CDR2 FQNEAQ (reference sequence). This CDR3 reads CASSAYRDFYTDTQYF. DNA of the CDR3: TGTGCCAGCAGCGCATACCGGGACTTCTACACAGATACGCAGTATTTT. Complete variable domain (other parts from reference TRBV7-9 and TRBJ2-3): DTGVSQNPRHKITKRGQNVTFRCDPISEHNRLYWYRQTLGQGPEFLTYFQNEAQLEKSRLLSDRFSAERPKGSFSTLEIQRTEQGDSAMYLCASSAYRDFYTDTQYFGPGTRLTVL.

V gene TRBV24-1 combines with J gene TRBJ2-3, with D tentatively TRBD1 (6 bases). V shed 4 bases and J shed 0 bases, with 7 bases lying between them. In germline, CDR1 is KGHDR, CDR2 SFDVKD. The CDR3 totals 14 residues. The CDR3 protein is CATSETGSTDTQYF. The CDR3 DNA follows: TGTGCCACCAGTGAAACAGGGAGCACAGATACGCAGTATTTT.

The CDR3 bases are TGTGCCAGCAGTTCCCAAAATAGATTCCTTGACTATGGCTACACCTTC. Protein product: CASSSQNRFLDYGYTF. The V and J genes are TRBV28 and TRBJ1-2; D uncertain. With 4 bases removed from V and 3 bases from J, the gap between germline ends came to 18 bases. The CDR3 sequence is 16 residues long. The V gene's germline CDR1 is MDHEN and CDR2 SYDVKM.

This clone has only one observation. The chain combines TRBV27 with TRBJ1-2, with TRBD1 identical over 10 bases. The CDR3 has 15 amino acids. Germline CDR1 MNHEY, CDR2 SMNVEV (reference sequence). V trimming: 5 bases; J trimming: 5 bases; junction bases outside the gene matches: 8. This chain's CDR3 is CASSPGQGGVYGYTF. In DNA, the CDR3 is TGTGCCAGCAGTCCAGGACAGGGGGGGGTTTATGGCTACACCTTC.

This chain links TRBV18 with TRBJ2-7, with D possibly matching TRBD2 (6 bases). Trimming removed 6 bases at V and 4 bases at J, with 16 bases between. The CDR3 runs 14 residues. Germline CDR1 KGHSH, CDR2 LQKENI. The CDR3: CASSAGPAEYEQYF. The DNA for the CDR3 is TGTGCCAGCTCGGCGGGACCCGCGGAATACGAGCAGTACTTC.

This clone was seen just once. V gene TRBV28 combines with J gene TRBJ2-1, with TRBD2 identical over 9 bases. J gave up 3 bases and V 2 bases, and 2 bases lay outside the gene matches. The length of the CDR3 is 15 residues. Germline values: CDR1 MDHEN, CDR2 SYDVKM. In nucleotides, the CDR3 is TGTGCCAGCAGTTTAGTAGCGGGGGACTACAATGAGCAGTTCTTC. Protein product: CASSLVAGDYNEQFF.

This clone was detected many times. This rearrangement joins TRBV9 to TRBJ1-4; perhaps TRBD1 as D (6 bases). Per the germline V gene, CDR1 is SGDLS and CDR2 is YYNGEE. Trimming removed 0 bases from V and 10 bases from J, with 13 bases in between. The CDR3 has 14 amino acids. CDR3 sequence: CASSVDRDRGKLFF. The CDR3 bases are TGTGCCAGCAGCGTAGACAGGGATCGGGGAAAACTGTTTTTT.

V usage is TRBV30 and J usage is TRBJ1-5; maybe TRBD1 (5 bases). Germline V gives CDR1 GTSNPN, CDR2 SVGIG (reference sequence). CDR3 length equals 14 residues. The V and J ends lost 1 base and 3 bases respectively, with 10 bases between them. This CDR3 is CAWSGQSHNQPQHF. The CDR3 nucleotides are TGTGCCTGGAGTGGACAGTCACACAATCAGCCCCAGCATTTT.

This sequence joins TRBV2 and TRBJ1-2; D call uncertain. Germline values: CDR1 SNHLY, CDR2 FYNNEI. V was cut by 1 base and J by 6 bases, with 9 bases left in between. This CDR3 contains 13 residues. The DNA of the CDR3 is TGTGCCAGCAGTGAAGTGCCAGTCCATGGCTACACCTTC. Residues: CASSEVPVHGYTF.

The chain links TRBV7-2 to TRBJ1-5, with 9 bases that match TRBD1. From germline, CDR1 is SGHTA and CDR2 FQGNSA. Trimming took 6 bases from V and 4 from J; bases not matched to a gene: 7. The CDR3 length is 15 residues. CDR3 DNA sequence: TGTGCCAGCAGTACAGGGGGCTTGAAGAATCAGCCCCAGCATTTT. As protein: CASSTGGLKNQPQHF.

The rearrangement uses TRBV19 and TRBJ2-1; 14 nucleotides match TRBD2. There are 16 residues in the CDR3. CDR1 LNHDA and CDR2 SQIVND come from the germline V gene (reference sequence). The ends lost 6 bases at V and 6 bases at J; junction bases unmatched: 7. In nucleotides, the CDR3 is TGTGCCAGTAGGCGTACGGGACTAGCGGGGGTCAATGAGCAGTTCTTC. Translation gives CASRRTGLAGVNEQFF.

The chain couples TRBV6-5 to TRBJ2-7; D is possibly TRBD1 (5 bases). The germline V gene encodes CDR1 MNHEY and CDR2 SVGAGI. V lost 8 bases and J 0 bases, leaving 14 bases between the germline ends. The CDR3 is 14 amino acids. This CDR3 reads CASHPGHPSYEQYF. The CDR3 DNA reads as TGTGCCAGCCACCCTGGACATCCCTCCTACGAGCAGTACTTC.

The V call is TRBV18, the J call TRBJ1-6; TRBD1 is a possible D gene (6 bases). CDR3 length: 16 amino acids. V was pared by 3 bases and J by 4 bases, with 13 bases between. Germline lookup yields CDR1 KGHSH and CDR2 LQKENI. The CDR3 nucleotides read TGTGCCAGCTCACCTCTGGACAGACAATATAATTCACCCCTCCACTTT. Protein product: CASSPLDRQYNSPLHF.

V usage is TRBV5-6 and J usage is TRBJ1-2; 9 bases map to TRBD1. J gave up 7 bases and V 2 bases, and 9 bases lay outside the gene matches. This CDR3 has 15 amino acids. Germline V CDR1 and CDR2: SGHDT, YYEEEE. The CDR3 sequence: CASSFPTGGSGGYTF. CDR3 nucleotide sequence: TGTGCCAGCAGCTTTCCTACAGGGGGCTCGGGTGGCTACACCTTC.